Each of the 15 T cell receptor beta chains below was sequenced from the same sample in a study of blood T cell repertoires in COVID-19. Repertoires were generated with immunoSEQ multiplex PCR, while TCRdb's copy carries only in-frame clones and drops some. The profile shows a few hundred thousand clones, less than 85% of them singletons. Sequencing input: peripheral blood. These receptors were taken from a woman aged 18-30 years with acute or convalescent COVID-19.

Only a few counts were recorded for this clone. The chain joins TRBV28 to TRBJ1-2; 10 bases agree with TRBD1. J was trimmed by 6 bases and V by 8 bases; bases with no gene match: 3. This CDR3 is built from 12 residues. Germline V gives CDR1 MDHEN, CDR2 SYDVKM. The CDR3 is CASAGTGDGYTF. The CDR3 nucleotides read TGTGCCAGCGCCGGGACAGGGGATGGCTACACCTTC.

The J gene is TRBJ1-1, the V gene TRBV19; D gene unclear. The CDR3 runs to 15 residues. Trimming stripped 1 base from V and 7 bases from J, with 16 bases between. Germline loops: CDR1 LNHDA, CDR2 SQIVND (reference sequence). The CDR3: CASSIAGRSRDEAFF. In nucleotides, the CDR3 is TGTGCCAGTAGTATAGCGGGAAGGAGTCGGGATGAAGCTTTCTTT.

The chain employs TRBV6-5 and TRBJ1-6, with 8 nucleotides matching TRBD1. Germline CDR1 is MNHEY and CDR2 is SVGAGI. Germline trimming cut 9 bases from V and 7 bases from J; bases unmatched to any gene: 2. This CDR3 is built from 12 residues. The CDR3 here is CASQGANSPLHF. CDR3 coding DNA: TGTGCCAGTCAGGGGGCAAATTCACCCCTCCACTTT.

CDR3 residues: CASSPRGGSSYNEQFF. Written as DNA, the CDR3 is TGCGCCAGCAGCCCTCGGGGGGGGAGCTCCTACAATGAGCAGTTCTTC. This chain connects TRBV5-1 to TRBJ2-1, with 8 bases aligning to TRBD2. The CDR3 contains 16 residues. Trimming removed 4 bases from V and 0 bases from J; junction bases left unmatched: 6. Germline assignment: CDR1 SGHRS and CDR2 YFSETQ.

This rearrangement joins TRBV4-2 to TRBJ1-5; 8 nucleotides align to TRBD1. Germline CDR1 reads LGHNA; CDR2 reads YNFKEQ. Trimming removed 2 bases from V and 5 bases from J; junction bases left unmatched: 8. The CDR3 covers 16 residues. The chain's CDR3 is CASSQNDRGKDQPQHF. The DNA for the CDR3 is TGTGCCAGCAGCCAAAACGACAGGGGCAAGGATCAGCCCCAGCATTTT.

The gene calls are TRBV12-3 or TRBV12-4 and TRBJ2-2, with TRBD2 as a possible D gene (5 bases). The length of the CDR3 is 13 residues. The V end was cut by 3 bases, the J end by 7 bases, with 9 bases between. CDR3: CASSLEAGGELFF. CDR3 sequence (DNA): TGTGCCAGCAGTTTGGAGGCAGGCGGGGAGCTGTTTTTT.

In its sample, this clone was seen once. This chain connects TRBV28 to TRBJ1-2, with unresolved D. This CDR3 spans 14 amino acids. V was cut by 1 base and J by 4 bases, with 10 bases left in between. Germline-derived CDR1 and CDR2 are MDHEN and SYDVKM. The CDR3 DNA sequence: TGTGCCAGCAGTTTATTGACGGCTAGCTATGGCTACACCTTC. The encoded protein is CASSLLTASYGYTF.

CDR3 nucleotides: TGTGCCAGCAGCTTGAGCGGGAGCTTGGCGGACGAGCAGTACTTC. This codes for CASSLSGSLADEQYF. The chain carries TRBV7-2 and TRBJ2-7; 8 positions match TRBD2. Germline V gene data show CDR1 as SGHTA and CDR2 as FQGNSA. The CDR3 runs to 15 residues. V was pared by 3 bases and J by 5 bases, with 9 bases of the junction left unmatched.

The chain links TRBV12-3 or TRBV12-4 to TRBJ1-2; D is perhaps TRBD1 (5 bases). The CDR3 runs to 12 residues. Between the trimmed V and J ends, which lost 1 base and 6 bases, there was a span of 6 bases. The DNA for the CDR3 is TGTGCCAGCAGTTTAGGGGGGGATGGCTACACCTTC. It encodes CASSLGGDGYTF.

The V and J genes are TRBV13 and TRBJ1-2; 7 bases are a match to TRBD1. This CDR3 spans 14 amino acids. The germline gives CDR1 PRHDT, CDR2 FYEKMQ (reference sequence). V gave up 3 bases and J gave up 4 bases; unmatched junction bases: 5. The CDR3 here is CASSLGTEGYGYTF. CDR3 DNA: TGTGCCAGCAGCTTGGGGACAGAGGGCTATGGCTACACCTTC. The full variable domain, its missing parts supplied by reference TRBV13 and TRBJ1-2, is AAGVIQSPRHLIKEKRETATLKCYPIPRHDTVYWYQQGPGQDPQFLISFYEKMQSDKGSIPDRFSAQQFSDYHSELNMSSLELGDSALYFCASSLGTEGYGYTFGSGTRLTVV.

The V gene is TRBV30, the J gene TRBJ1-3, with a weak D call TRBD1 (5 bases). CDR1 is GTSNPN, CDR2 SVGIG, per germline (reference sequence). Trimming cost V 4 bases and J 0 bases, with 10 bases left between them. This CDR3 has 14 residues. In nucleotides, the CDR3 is TGTGCCTGGACGGGACTGTACTCTGGAAACACCATATATTTT. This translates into CAWTGLYSGNTIYF.

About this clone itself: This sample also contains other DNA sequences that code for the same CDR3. The CDR3 spells CASSLGSRGRTEAFF. The CDR3 nucleotides are TGCGCCAGCAGCTTGGGAAGCAGGGGAAGGACTGAAGCTTTCTTT. The chain couples TRBV5-1 to TRBJ1-1; possible D gene TRBD1, 6 bases. Trimming took 0 bases from V and 5 from J, leaving 14 bases between them. The germline V gene encodes CDR1 SGHRS and CDR2 YFSETQ. The CDR3 loop spans 15 amino acids. Using reference TRBV5-1 and TRBJ1-1 for the parts outside the CDR3, the full variable domain is KAGVTQTPRYLIKTRGQQVTLSCSPISGHRSVSWYQQTPGQGLQFLFEYFSETQRNKGNFPGRFSGRQFSNSRSEMNVSTLELGDSALYLCASSLGSRGRTEAFFGQGTRLTVV.

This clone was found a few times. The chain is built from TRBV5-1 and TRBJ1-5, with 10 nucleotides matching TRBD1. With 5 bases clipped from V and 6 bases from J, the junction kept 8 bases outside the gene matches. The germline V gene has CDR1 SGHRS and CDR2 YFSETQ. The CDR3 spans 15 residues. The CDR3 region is CASSAGTGAGQPQHF. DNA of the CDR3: TGCGCCAGCAGTGCCGGGACAGGGGCTGGTCAGCCCCAGCATTTT.

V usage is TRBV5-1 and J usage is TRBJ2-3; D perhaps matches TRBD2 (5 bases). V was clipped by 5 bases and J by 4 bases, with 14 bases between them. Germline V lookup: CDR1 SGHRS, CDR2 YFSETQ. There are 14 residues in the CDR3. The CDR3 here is CASSYGLGADTQYF. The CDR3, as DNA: TGCGCCAGCAGTTACGGACTCGGCGCAGATACGCAGTATTTT.

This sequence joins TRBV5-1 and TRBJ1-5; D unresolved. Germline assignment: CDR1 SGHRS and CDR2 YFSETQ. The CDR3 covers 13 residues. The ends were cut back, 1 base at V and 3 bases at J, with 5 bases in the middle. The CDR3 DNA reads TGCGCCAGCAGCTTGACAGTCAATCAGCCCCAGCATTTT. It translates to CASSLTVNQPQHF.